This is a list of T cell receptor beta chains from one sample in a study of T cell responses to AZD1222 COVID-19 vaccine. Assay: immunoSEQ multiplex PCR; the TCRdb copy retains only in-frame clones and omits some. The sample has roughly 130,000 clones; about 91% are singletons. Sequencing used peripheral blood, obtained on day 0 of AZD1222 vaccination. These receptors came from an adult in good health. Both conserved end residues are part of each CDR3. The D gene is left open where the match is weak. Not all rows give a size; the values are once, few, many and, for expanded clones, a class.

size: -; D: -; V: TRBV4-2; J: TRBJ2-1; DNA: TGTGCCAGCAGCCAGTTCCCCCCGGAGTCAGGTGAGCAGTTCTTC; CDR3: CASSQFPPESGEQFF
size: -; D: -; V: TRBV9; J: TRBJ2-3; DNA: TGTGCCAGCCCCAACGGGGCAAGTACAGATACGCAGTATTTT; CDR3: CASPNGASTDTQYF
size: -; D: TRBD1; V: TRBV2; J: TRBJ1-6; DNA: TGTGCCAGCAGTTACCGACAGGGGGCTAATTCACCCCTCCACTTT; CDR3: CASSYRQGANSPLHF
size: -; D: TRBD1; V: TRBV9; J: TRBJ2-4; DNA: TGTGCCAGCAGCGTAGGGACAGGGGTGAACATTCAGTACTTC; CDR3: CASSVGTGVNIQYF
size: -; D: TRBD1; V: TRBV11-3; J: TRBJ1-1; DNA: TGTGCCAGCAGCCCCGGGACAGAGGGGCTTCACACTGAAGCTTTCTTT; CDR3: CASSPGTEGLHTEAFF
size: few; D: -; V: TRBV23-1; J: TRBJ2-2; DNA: TGCGCCAGCAGTCCCCCCATCGGCGGGGAGCTGTTTTTT; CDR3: CASSPPIGGELFF
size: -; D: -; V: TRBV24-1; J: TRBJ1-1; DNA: TGTGCCACCCGGGCACACGGAGGCACTGAAGCTTTCTTT; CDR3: CATRAHGGTEAFF
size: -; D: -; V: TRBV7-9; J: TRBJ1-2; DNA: TGTGCCAGCAGCTCAAACACTTATGGCTACACCTTC; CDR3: CASSSNTYGYTF
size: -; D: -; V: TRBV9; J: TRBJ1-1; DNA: TGTGCCAGCAGCCCCAGTGGGCGAACTCGAAACAATGAAGCTTTCTTT; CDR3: CASSPSGRTRNNEAFF
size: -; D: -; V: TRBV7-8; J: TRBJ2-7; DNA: TGTGCCAGCAGCTTTTCTCAGGTTGGGAGTACGTACGAGCAGTACTTC; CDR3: CASSFSQVGSTYEQYF
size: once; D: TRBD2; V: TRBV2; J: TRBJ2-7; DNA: TGTGCCAGCGGCTTAGCGGGGGAATACGAGCAGTACTTC; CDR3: CASGLAGEYEQYF
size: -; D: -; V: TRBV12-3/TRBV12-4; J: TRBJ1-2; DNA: TGTGCCAGCCGGGATCGTGGGGCCGACACCTTC; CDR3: CASRDRGADTF
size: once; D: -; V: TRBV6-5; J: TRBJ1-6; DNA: TGTGCCAGCAGTTTACAGGGAACCCCCTATAATTCACCCCTCCACTTT; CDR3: CASSLQGTPYNSPLHF
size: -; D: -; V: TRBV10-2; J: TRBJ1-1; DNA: TGCGCCAGCAGTGAGACGGGGCAGACTGAAGCTTTCTTT; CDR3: CASSETGQTEAFF
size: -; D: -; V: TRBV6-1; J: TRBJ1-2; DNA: TGTGCCAGCAGTGAGGGGACTCCGGGAACTAACTATGGCTACACCTTC; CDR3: CASSEGTPGTNYGYTF
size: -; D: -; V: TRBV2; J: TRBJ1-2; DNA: TGTGCCAGCAGCCCCGGGACGGTCTATGGCTACACCTTC; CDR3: CASSPGTVYGYTF
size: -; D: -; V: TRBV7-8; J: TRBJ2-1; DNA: TGTGCCAGCAGCCCAGGCGGGGCTTACAATGAGCAGTTCTTC; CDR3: CASSPGGAYNEQFF
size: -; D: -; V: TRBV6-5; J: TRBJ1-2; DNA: TGTGCCAGCGGGACACCGAGAGGCTACACCTTC; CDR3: CASGTPRGYTF
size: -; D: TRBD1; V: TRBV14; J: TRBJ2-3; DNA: TGTGCCAGCAGCCCAGCCGGGACAGGGGTCCGGGGGAGGTATTTT; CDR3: CASSPAGTGVRGRYF
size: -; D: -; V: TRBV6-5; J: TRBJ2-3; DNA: TGTGCCAGCAGTTACGTTCGGAACTTGGGGGAAGATACGCAGTATTTT; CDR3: CASSYVRNLGEDTQYF
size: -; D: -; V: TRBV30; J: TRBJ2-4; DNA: TGTGCCTGGAGTGTAGGGATCCCTATGGAGGGCATTCAGTACTTC; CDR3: CAWSVGIPMEGIQYF
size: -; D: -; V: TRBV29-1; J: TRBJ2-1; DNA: TGCAGCGTTGAAGGGGGACCGAGCTCCTACAATGAGCAGTTCTTC; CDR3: CSVEGGPSSYNEQFF
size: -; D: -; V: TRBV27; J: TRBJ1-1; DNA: TGTGCCAGCAGTTTAAGGATCCCAGACAGCCCCGTCACTGAAGCTTTCTTT; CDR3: CASSLRIPDSPVTEAFF
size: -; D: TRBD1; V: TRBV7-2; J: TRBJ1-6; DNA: TGTGCCAGCAGCCCTCGGACAGGGGGCGCGGGATCACCCCTCCACTTT; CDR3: CASSPRTGGAGSPLHF
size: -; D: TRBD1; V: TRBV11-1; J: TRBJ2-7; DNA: TGTGCCAGCAGTCCTGGACAGGGCCCCTCCTACGAGCAGTACTTC; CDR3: CASSPGQGPSYEQYF
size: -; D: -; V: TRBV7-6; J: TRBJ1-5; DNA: TGTGCCAGCAGTCATATCGTCGGGGTTCCCCCCAATAGCAATCAGCCCCAGCATTTT; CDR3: CASSHIVGVPPNSNQPQHF
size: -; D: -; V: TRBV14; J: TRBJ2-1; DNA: TGTGCCAGCAGCCAATTCGATGAGCAGTTCTTC; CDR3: CASSQFDEQFF
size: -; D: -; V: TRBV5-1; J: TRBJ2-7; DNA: TGCGCCAGCAGCTTGGTTAGGCCGCCCTACGAGCAGTACTTC; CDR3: CASSLVRPPYEQYF
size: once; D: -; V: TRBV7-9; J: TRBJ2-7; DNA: TGTGCCAGCAGCTCCCGGGCTTCAACCTACGAGCAGTACTTC; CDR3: CASSSRASTYEQYF
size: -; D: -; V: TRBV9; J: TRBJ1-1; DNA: TGTGCCAGCAGCGTGTACGGATACACTGAAGCTTTCTTT; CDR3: CASSVYGYTEAFF
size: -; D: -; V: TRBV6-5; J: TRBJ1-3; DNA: TGTGCCAGCGGTACAGGGTCTGGAAACACCATATATTTT; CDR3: CASGTGSGNTIYF
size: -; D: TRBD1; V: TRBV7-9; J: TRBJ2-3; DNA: TGTGCCAGCAGCTTCGGAGATACAGGGGCAGATACGCAGTATTTT; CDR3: CASSFGDTGADTQYF
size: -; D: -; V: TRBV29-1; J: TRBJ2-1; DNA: TGCAGCGTTGTCCAAAGAACCTACAATGAGCAGTTCTTC; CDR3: CSVVQRTYNEQFF
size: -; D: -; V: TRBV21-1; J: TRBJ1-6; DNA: TGTGCCAGCAGCAAACGGACAGGGGGAAATTCACCCCTCCACTTT; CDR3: CASSKRTGGNSPLHF
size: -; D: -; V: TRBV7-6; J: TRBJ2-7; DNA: TGTGCCAGCAGCTTAAGTAGCGTCCGAGGCTACGAGCAGTACTTC; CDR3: CASSLSSVRGYEQYF